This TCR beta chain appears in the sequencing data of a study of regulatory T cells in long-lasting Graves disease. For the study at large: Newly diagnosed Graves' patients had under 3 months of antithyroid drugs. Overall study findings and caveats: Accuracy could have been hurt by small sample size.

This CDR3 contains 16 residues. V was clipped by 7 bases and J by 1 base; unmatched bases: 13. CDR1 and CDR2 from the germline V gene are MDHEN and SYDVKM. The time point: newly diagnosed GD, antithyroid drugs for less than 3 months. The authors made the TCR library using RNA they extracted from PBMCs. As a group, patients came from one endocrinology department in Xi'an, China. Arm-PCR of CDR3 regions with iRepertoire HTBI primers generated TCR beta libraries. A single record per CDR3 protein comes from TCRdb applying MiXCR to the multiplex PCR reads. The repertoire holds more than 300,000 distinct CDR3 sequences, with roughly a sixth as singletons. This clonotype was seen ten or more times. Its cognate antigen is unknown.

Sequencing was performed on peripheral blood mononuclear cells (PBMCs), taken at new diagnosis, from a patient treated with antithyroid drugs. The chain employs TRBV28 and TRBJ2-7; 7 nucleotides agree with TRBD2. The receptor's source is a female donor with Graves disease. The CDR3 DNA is TGTGCCAGCACTCGCGGGTATGCTAGCGGTTCCTACGAGCAGTACTTC. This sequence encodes CASTRGYASGSYEQYF.